Detailed here is one T cell receptor beta chain. V lost 2 bases, J lost 3 bases, and 4 bases stayed unmatched. Germline V CDR1 and CDR2: LNHNV, YYDKDF (reference sequence). The CDR3 is 16 amino acids. This sample is part of a study of blood T cell repertoires in COVID-19. The method was immunoSEQ multiplex PCR; TCRdb's version includes in-frame clones alone and lacks a portion of them. This sample yields about 26,000 clones, of which around 92% are seen a single time; roughly 2.8% belongs to the top ten. The sequencing sample was made of peripheral blood. The sequence came from a human donor in a cohort sampled during active COVID-19. The chain recombines TRBV15 with TRBJ2-2, with 9 bases that match TRBD2. CDR3 residues: CATSRLAGQYTGELFF. CDR3 in DNA: TGTGCCACCAGCAGACTAGCGGGGCAATACACCGGGGAGCTGTTTTTT.